This TCR beta chain was sequenced during a study of neurological immune-mediated disorders. Time point here: technical triplicate 2. Unsorted libraries were generated from 2 million PBMCs held at -80 degrees C. TCRdb reprocessed the 5' RACE reads with MiXCR, giving one entry per CDR3 protein. Seen here are about 59,000 distinct CDR3 sequences, 24% observed once, and the top ten hold 4.6%. Germline V gives CDR1 SGHRS, CDR2 YFSETQ. The J segment lost 4 bases and the V segment lost 3 bases, leaving 6 bases of the junction unmatched. The CDR3 contains 14 residues. Notes on the study in general: HTLV-1-associated myelopathy showed the most TCR clonal expansion; multiple sclerosis the least, below healthy controls.

This clonotype was found many times. The antigen remains unidentified. The sample was PBMCs. The genes are TRBV5-1 and TRBJ1-2; 7 bases map to TRBD1. The TCR sequence derives from a man aged 60 to 69 with HTLV-1-associated myelopathy (HAM/TSP). CDR3: CASSSRGQSYGYTF. The DNA for the CDR3 is TGCGCCAGCAGCTCCCGGGGACAGAGCTATGGCTACACCTTC.